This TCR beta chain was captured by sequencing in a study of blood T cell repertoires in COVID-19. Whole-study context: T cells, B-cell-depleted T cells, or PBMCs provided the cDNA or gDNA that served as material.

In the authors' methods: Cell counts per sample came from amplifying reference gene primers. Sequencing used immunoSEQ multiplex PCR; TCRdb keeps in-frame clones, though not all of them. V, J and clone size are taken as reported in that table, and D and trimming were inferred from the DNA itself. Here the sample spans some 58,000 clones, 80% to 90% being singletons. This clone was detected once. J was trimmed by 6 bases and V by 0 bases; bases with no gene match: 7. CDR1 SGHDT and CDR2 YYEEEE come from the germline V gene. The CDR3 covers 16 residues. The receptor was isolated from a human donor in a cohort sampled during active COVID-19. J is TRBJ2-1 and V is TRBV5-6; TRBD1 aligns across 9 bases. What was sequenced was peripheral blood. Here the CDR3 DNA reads TGTGCCAGCAGCTTGGGGACAGGGGCGGGTGGCAATGAGCAGTTCTTC. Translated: CASSLGTGAGGNEQFF.